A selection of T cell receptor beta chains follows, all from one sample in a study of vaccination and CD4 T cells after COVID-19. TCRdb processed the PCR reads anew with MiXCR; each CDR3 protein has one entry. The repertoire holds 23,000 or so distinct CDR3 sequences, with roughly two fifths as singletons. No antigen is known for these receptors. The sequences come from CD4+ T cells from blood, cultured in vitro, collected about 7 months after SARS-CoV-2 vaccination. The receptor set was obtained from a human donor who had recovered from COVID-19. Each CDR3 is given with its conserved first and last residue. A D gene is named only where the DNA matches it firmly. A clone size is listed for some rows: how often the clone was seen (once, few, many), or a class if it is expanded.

DNA: TGTGCCAGCAGTTCTCAGCGGGATTCAGTCTACGAGCAGTACTTC; CDR3: CASSSQRDSVYEQYF; size: NA; D: TRBD2; V: TRBV28; J: TRBJ2-7
DNA: TGTGCCAGCAGCCACCTCTCCTCTTTGGGGCAGGCTACGCAGTATTTT; CDR3: CASSHLSSLGQATQYF; size: NA; D: NA; V: TRBV4-2; J: TRBJ2-3
DNA: TGTGCCAGCACCCTGGGGGGAGGGACCCAGTACTTC; CDR3: CASTLGGGTQYF; size: NA; D: NA; V: TRBV28; J: TRBJ2-5
DNA: TGTGCCAGCAGTTCGGGAGAGAGCTCTGGGGCCAACGTCCTGACTTTC; CDR3: CASSSGESSGANVLTF; size: medium-sized; D: NA; V: TRBV28; J: TRBJ2-6
DNA: TGTGCCAGCAGTTTATGGGGGACAGCTAACCTCGGGCAGTACTTC; CDR3: CASSLWGTANLGQYF; size: NA; D: TRBD1; V: TRBV28; J: TRBJ2-7
DNA: TGTGCCAGCAGTATGTCCCCCCGGAACACTGAAGCTTTCTTT; CDR3: CASSMSPRNTEAFF; size: NA; D: NA; V: TRBV28; J: TRBJ1-1
DNA: TGTGCCAGCAGTGAGAACACTGAAGCTTTCTTT; CDR3: CASSENTEAFF; size: NA; D: NA; V: TRBV7-2; J: TRBJ1-1
DNA: TGTGCCAGCAACCAGCGGGCCTACAATGAGCAGTTCTTC; CDR3: CASNQRAYNEQFF; size: NA; D: NA; V: TRBV6-2/TRBV6-3; J: TRBJ2-1
DNA: TGTGCCACCGGGTTGACTGGAGCAGATACGCAGTATTTT; CDR3: CATGLTGADTQYF; size: few; D: NA; V: TRBV24-1; J: TRBJ2-3
DNA: TGCAGTGCTACCCCGGGTAGCGGGATTCCAGATACGCAGTATTTT; CDR3: CSATPGSGIPDTQYF; size: NA; D: TRBD2; V: TRBV20-1; J: TRBJ2-3
DNA: TGTGCCACCAGCAGATCGGTTCAGGGGGCAGATACGCAGTATTTT; CDR3: CATSRSVQGADTQYF; size: few; D: TRBD1; V: TRBV15; J: TRBJ2-3
DNA: TGCAGTGCTAGAGGCCCAGTTGGACACTACGAGCAGTACTTC; CDR3: CSARGPVGHYEQYF; size: NA; D: NA; V: TRBV20-1; J: TRBJ2-7
DNA: TGTGCCAGCAGCCTAAGGGGTGGGATGGCTGAAGCTTTCTTT; CDR3: CASSLRGGMAEAFF; size: NA; D: NA; V: TRBV7-3; J: TRBJ1-1
DNA: TGTGCCAGCTCTGCAGGGTGGGAGAGCCCCCGGGCAGATACGCAGTATTTT; CDR3: CASSAGWESPRADTQYF; size: NA; D: NA; V: TRBV5-6; J: TRBJ2-3
DNA: TGCAGTGCTCCCTCCGGGACTAGCGGGAGGGATAATGAGCAGTTCTTC; CDR3: CSAPSGTSGRDNEQFF; size: NA; D: TRBD2; V: TRBV20-1; J: TRBJ2-1
DNA: TGTGCCAGCAGCCCACCTAGCGTGGGTTACAATGAGCAGTTCTTC; CDR3: CASSPPSVGYNEQFF; size: NA; D: NA; V: TRBV7-2; J: TRBJ2-1
DNA: TGTGCCACCAGTGATCCACGCTCCGGGGGCACTGAAGCTTTCTTT; CDR3: CATSDPRSGGTEAFF; size: NA; D: NA; V: TRBV24-1; J: TRBJ1-1
DNA: TGTGCCAGCAGTGGAACCGGGACAGGTTATACTAGGCGGGAGACCCAGTACTTC; CDR3: CASSGTGTGYTRRETQYF; size: NA; D: TRBD1; V: TRBV28; J: TRBJ2-5
DNA: TGCAGTGCTAGAGCCCTAGCGGGGGGTCAGCCCCAGCATTTT; CDR3: CSARALAGGQPQHF; size: medium-sized; D: NA; V: TRBV20-1; J: TRBJ1-5
DNA: TGTGCCAGCAGCCCCCGGACTAGCGGGGCCCCCTTCGAGCAGTACTTC; CDR3: CASSPRTSGAPFEQYF; size: NA; D: TRBD2; V: TRBV7-3; J: TRBJ2-7
DNA: TGCAGTGCTAGAGGGCAGTTCAAAAACATTCAGTACTTC; CDR3: CSARGQFKNIQYF; size: NA; D: NA; V: TRBV20-1; J: TRBJ2-4
DNA: TGCAGTGCTAACTTTCTTCCTCACTACAATGAGCAGTTCTTC; CDR3: CSANFLPHYNEQFF; size: NA; D: NA; V: TRBV20-1; J: TRBJ2-1
DNA: TGTGCCAGCAGTCAGGGGGCTAAGACCCAGTACTTC; CDR3: CASSQGAKTQYF; size: NA; D: TRBD1; V: TRBV6-1; J: TRBJ2-5
DNA: TGTGCCAGCAGTTCCTCGGGGGGAGTCACTGAAGCTTTCTTT; CDR3: CASSSSGGVTEAFF; size: few; D: NA; V: TRBV28; J: TRBJ1-1
DNA: TGTGCCAGCACCCGCCAGGGGGGTCAGCCCCAGCATTTT; CDR3: CASTRQGGQPQHF; size: NA; D: TRBD1; V: TRBV6-2/TRBV6-3; J: TRBJ1-5
DNA: TGTGCCAGCACGCCTGGCGGGACTAGCGGCAACATTCAGTACTTC; CDR3: CASTPGGTSGNIQYF; size: few; D: TRBD2; V: TRBV7-2; J: TRBJ2-4
DNA: TGTGCCAGCAGCTTAGGCATTTCAAGCACAGATACGCAGTATTTT; CDR3: CASSLGISSTDTQYF; size: NA; D: NA; V: TRBV7-9; J: TRBJ2-3
DNA: TGTGCCAGCAGTTACCTCTCCCCTGGCAATCAGCCCCAGCATTTT; CDR3: CASSYLSPGNQPQHF; size: NA; D: NA; V: TRBV6-5; J: TRBJ1-5
DNA: TGCAGTGCTAGAGTACTGGGACAGGGATCCTATGGCTACACCTTC; CDR3: CSARVLGQGSYGYTF; size: NA; D: TRBD1; V: TRBV20-1; J: TRBJ1-2
DNA: TGTGCCAGCAGTTTGATGGACAGGACGCCCCAGCATTTT; CDR3: CASSLMDRTPQHF; size: NA; D: TRBD1; V: TRBV6-5; J: TRBJ1-5